This T cell receptor (beta chain) was captured by sequencing in a study of T cells in Graves' hyperthyroidism and ophthalmopathy. On this clonotype itself: Given a much more abundant clone one base away, this may be a read error.

The CDR3 length is 15 residues. Trimming stripped 6 bases from V and 1 base from J, with 13 bases between. CDR1 MNHNS and CDR2 SASEGT come from the germline V gene. The source material, RNA transcripts, was used to amplify TCR beta CDR3 regions. During a first-round RT-PCR of the TCR CDR3, the HTBI primer set was used. Each CDR3 protein gets one entry after TCRdb re-called the multiplex PCR reads with MiXCR. This table holds about 500,000 distinct CDR3 sequences, approximately 49% found once. Each diagnosis drew on symptoms, thyroxine, TRAb, thyroid ultrasound and orbital computed tomography findings.

Material: peripheral blood or thyroid tissue (not recorded which). The receptor comes from an adult woman with Graves' disease, either hyperthyroidism or ophthalmopathy (not recorded which). The rearrangement joins TRBV6-1 to TRBJ1-5, with D unclear. This chain's CDR3 is CASRRRVGSNQPQHF. Here the CDR3 DNA reads TGTGCCAGCAGGAGGAGAGTGGGAAGCAATCAGCCCCAGCATTTT.